The 21 T cell receptor beta chains given below trace back to one sample, sequenced in a study of T-cell memory formation after mild COVID-19. MiXCR was run by TCRdb on the 5' RACE reads, yielding one entry per CDR3 protein. The data hold under 50,000 distinct CDR3 sequences, with roughly a quarter observed a single time. Sequencing was carried out using PBMCs or a T cell subset sorted from them (not recorded which). The receptor set was obtained from a man between 18 and 35 years old who had mild COVID-19 (a few samples of this study predate the infection). Cell type and time point are not known.

The V call is TRBV5-1, the J call TRBJ2-3; TRBD2 aligns across 9 bases. Germline CDR1 is SGHRS and CDR2 is YFSETQ. V shed 0 bases and J 4 bases; nucleotides not matched to a gene: 3. The CDR3 length is 15 residues. In DNA, the CDR3 is TGCGCCAGCAGCTTGGGCAGCGGGGGGTCAGATACGCAGTATTTT. As protein: CASSLGSGGSDTQYF.

This clonotype has ten or more counts. The chain carries TRBV11-2 and TRBJ2-3; D is undetermined. The CDR3 is made up of 17 amino acids. Germline values: CDR1 SGHAT, CDR2 FQNNGV. V was trimmed by 0 bases and J by 1 base, leaving 14 bases between them. Written as DNA, the CDR3 is TGTGCCAGCAGCTTAGATAGACACAGCTCTCGCACAGATACGCAGTATTTT. Translation gives CASSLDRHSSRTDTQYF.

The chain is built from TRBV6-5 and TRBJ2-3; D is ambiguous. Germline loops: CDR1 MNHEY, CDR2 SVGAGI. Trimming cost V 6 bases and J 2 bases, with 9 bases left between them. The CDR3 is 13 residues long. The CDR3: CASSLRTTDTQYF. CDR3 in DNA: TGTGCCAGCAGCCTGAGGACCACAGATACGCAGTATTTT.

This clonotype was detected only a few times. The chain employs TRBV7-2 and TRBJ2-2; D is unclear. V was shortened by 5 bases and J by 6 bases, with 13 bases between the two germline ends. The CDR3 consists of 14 residues. The V gene's germline CDR1 is SGHTA and CDR2 FQGNSA. CDR3 amino acids: CASSATGPSGELFF. Written as DNA, the CDR3 is TGTGCCAGCAGCGCCACCGGACCGTCCGGGGAGCTGTTTTTT.

This sequence joins TRBV6-5 and TRBJ2-1; D is unresolved. Looked up from germline, CDR1 is MNHEY and CDR2 is SVGAGI. The V end lost 6 bases, the J end lost 6 bases, and 12 bases lay between the germline ends. The CDR3 length is 13 residues. The CDR3 bases are TGTGCCAGCAGCTACGATGGTTTCAATGAGCAGTTCTTC. This codes for CASSYDGFNEQFF.

The CDR3 loop reads CASSPAGSPYGYTF. DNA for the CDR3: TGTGCCAGCAGCCCAGCGGGGTCTCCCTATGGCTACACCTTC. This sequence joins TRBV14 and TRBJ1-2; D is uncertain. CDR3 length: 14 residues. Trimming pared 4 bases from V and 4 bases from J, leaving 13 bases between. Per germline, CDR1 SGHDN and CDR2 FVKESK.

This clonotype showed up just a few times. The chain carries TRBV6-5 and TRBJ1-2; 8 bases line up with TRBD1. CDR1 and CDR2 (germline): MNHEY, SVGAGI. Trimming at V came to 6 bases and at J to 9 bases, leaving 24 bases not matched to a gene. This CDR3 contains 18 residues. Here the CDR3 reads CASSRGPGTGRPTGSYTF. The CDR3 DNA reads as TGTGCCAGCAGCCGCGGACCTGGGACAGGTCGCCCCACTGGGAGCTACACCTTC.

The chain employs TRBV5-6 and TRBJ2-1; maybe TRBD2 (7 bases). This CDR3 comprises 14 residues. Trimming stripped 2 bases from V and 9 bases from J, with 15 bases between. Germline V gene lookup returns CDR1 SGHDT and CDR2 YYEEEE. Here the CDR3 DNA reads TGTGCCAGCAGCTTAGGGGGGGCCAATGGTGAGCAGTTCTTC. As protein: CASSLGGANGEQFF.

The chain has TRBV7-6 and TRBJ2-1; 9 bases agree with TRBD2. Trimming at V came to 1 base and at J to 0 bases, leaving 4 bases not matched to a gene. Germline V gene sequence: CDR1 SGHVS, CDR2 FNYEAQ. CDR3 length: 17 amino acids. CDR3 sequence reads: CASSLGGRGGSYNEQFF. The CDR3 bases are TGTGCCAGCAGCTTAGGAGGGCGGGGGGGCTCCTACAATGAGCAGTTCTTC.

V gene TRBV10-1 combines with J gene TRBJ2-5, with D possibly matching TRBD2 (5 bases). Trimming took 1 base from V and 5 from J, leaving 11 bases between them. CDR1 WNHNN and CDR2 SYGVQD come from the germline V gene (reference sequence). There are 14 residues in the CDR3. The CDR3 spells CASSEFRTGETQYF. The CDR3 DNA reads as TGCGCCAGCAGTGAGTTTCGGACGGGGGAGACCCAGTACTTC.

This clonotype has just a few counts. J is TRBJ2-2 and V is TRBV12-3 or TRBV12-4; D is perhaps TRBD1 (6 bases). V gave up 6 bases and J gave up 8 bases, with 13 bases separating them. The length of the CDR3 is 13 residues. CDR3 region: CASRMDSPGELFF. DNA of the CDR3: TGTGCCAGCAGGATGGACAGTCCTGGGGAGCTGTTTTTT.

This clonotype has a count of ten or more. The V gene is TRBV19, the J gene TRBJ1-2, with D possibly being TRBD1 (5 bases). This CDR3 has 15 amino acids. From germline, CDR1 is LNHDA and CDR2 SQIVND (reference sequence). Trimming took 3 bases from V and 4 from J, leaving 15 bases between them. CDR3 in DNA: TGTGCCAGTAGTATCTTCGGGTCAGGGATCTATGGCTACACCTTC. Translated, it gives CASSIFGSGIYGYTF.

This clonotype came up a few times. The junction departs from germline at one end; a sequencing error may be responsible. The chain links TRBV11-2 to TRBJ2-1; possibly TRBD1 for D (6 bases). The CDR3 has 15 residues. CDR1 SGHAT and CDR2 FQNNGV come from the germline V gene. This CDR3 is CARSFTGFSYNEQFF. Here the CDR3 DNA reads TGTGCCAGAAGCTTCACAGGGTTCTCCTACAATGAGCAGTTCTTC.

The chain recombines TRBV3-1 with TRBJ2-1; unclear D gene. The CDR3 loop spans 13 amino acids. Trimming shortened V by 0 bases and J by 12 bases, and 12 bases separated the two germline ends. CDR1 and CDR2 (germline): LGHDT, YNNKEL (reference sequence). The CDR3 sequence: CASSQDMRSPQFF. The DNA of the CDR3 is TGTGCCAGCAGCCAAGATATGAGGTCCCCGCAGTTCTTC.

The gene calls are TRBV7-8 and TRBJ1-6; D not resolved. Germline assignment: CDR1 SGHVS and CDR2 FQNEAQ. Deletions cut 7 bases from V and 2 bases from J, with 15 bases between. This CDR3 spans 16 amino acids. The CDR3, as DNA: TGTGCCAGCACCCTATCCGGGATTCCCTATAATTCACCCCTCCACTTT. It is translated as CASTLSGIPYNSPLHF.

The chain combines TRBV5-1 with TRBJ1-2; TRBD1 is a possible D gene (5 bases). CDR1 and CDR2 from the germline V gene are SGHRS and YFSETQ. The CDR3 totals 15 residues. Trimming removed 0 bases at V and 1 base at J, with 10 bases between. The CDR3, as DNA: TGCGCCAGCAGCTTGGTCGAGGGGTATAACTATGGCTACACCTTC. Protein product: CASSLVEGYNYGYTF.

This clonotype was observed a few times. The rearrangement uses TRBV11-2 and TRBJ2-1; possibly TRBD2 for D (6 bases). This CDR3 has 16 residues. V lost 5 bases, J lost 0 bases, and 14 bases lay in between. Per germline, CDR1 SGHAT and CDR2 FQNNGV. The CDR3 here is CASSPPGGSSYNEQFF. The DNA of the CDR3 is TGTGCCAGCAGCCCCCCTGGGGGGAGCTCCTACAATGAGCAGTTCTTC.

Ten or more counts support this clonotype. The rearrangement uses TRBV21-1 and TRBJ2-5; TRBD2 is the table's D call and was not checked against the DNA. TRBV21-1 is assigned pseudogene status. This CDR3 spans 18 amino acids. The CDR3 nucleotides read TGTGCCAGCAGCAAAGTTGGGCTAGCGGACCTGTACCAAGAGACCCAGTACTTC. Translated, it gives CASSKVGLADLYQETQYF.

Only a few counts were recorded for this clonotype. The chain links TRBV7-9 to TRBJ2-5, with D perhaps TRBD1 or TRBD2 (5 bases each). CDR1 is SEHNR, CDR2 FQNEAQ, per germline (reference sequence). The CDR3 spans 14 residues. Trimming left V 7 bases short and J 3 bases short, with 15 bases between. The CDR3: CASISPRGEETQYF. As DNA, the CDR3 is TGTGCCAGCATCTCCCCCAGAGGGGAAGAGACCCAGTACTTC.

This chain uses TRBV5-8 with TRBJ2-1; D uncertain. Between the trimmed V and J ends, which lost 3 bases and 7 bases, there was a span of 11 bases. The CDR3 consists of 13 residues. Per the germline V gene, CDR1 is SGHTS and CDR2 is YDEGEE. For the CDR3, the DNA is TGTGCCAGCAGCTCCGGACCTTTGAATGAGCAGTTCTTC. Encoded protein: CASSSGPLNEQFF.

In this sample, this clonotype turned up many times. This sequence joins TRBV5-1 and TRBJ2-3; possible D gene TRBD2, 5 bases. CDR3 length equals 12 residues. The ends were cut back, 4 bases at V and 4 bases at J, with 7 bases in the middle. Germline V gene lookup returns CDR1 SGHRS and CDR2 YFSETQ. CDR3 loop: CASSRGSDTQYF. CDR3 coding DNA: TGCGCCAGCAGCCGAGGGTCAGATACGCAGTATTTT.